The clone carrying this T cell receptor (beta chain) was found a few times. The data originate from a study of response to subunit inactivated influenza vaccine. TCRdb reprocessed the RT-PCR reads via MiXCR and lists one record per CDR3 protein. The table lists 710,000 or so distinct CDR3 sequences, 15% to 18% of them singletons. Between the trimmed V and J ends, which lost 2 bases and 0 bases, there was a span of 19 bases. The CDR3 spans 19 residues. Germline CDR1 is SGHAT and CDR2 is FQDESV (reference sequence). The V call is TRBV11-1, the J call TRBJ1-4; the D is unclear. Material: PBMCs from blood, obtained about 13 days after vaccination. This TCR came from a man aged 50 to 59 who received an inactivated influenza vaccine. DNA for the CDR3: TGTGCCAGCAGCTTACACTCGCGCGGCCGACTTGCAACTAATGAAAAACTGTTTTTT. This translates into CASSLHSRGRLATNEKLFF. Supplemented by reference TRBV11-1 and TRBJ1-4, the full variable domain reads EAEVAQSPRYKITEKSQAVAFWCDPISGHATLYWYRQILGQGPELLVQFQDESVVDDSQLPKDRFSAERLKGVDSTLKIQPAELGDSAMYLCASSLHSRGRLATNEKLFFGSGTQLSVL.